This passage covers 27 T cell receptor beta chains from one sample sequenced in a study of T cell responses to AZD1222 COVID-19 vaccine. The protocol was immunoSEQ multiplex PCR, while the TCRdb copy is restricted to in-frame clones and leaves out a portion. The sample lists about 160,000 clones, about 93% seen once, with around 1.3% in the top ten. The input for sequencing was peripheral blood, taken on day 0 of AZD1222 vaccination. The receptors were sampled from an adult in good health.

This chain links TRBV5-5 with TRBJ1-4, with 7 nucleotides matching TRBD1. Trimming removed 4 bases from V and 7 bases from J; junction bases left unmatched: 7. CDR3 size: 14 residues. Germline-derived CDR1 and CDR2 are SGHKS and YYEKEE (reference sequence). CDR3: CASSRDRVFEKLFF. The CDR3 DNA reads as TGTGCCAGCAGCCGAGACAGGGTGTTTGAAAAACTGTTTTTT.

The CDR3 coding sequence is TGTGCCAGCAAAACGTCCAGGGTTGTTAACTCCTATAATTCACCCCTCCACTTT. It is translated as CASKTSRVVNSYNSPLHF. The chain recombines TRBV6-4 with TRBJ1-6, with a weak D call TRBD1 (5 bases). The CDR3 loop spans 18 amino acids. The germline V gene has CDR1 MRHNA and CDR2 SNTAGT. The V and J ends lost 7 bases and 0 bases respectively, with 19 bases between them.

The chain joins TRBV6-2 or TRBV6-3 to TRBJ2-7, with no clear D. V shed 0 bases and J shed 1 base, with 10 bases lying between them. The germline V gene has CDR1 MNHEY and CDR2 SVGEGT. The CDR3 covers 15 residues. The CDR3 protein is CASSYSPDGSYEQYV. CDR3 bases: TGTGCCAGCAGTTACTCTCCCGACGGATCCTACGAGCAGTACGTC.

CDR3 loop: CASSSSGSPNEKLFF. In DNA, the CDR3 is TGTGCCAGCAGTTCCTCAGGGTCACCTAATGAAAAACTGTTTTTT. The rearrangement links TRBV28 to TRBJ1-4; TRBD1 might be the D (5 bases). This CDR3 has 15 amino acids. The germline V gene has CDR1 MDHEN and CDR2 SYDVKM. V was pared by 4 bases and J by 3 bases, with 12 bases between. The full variable domain, completed using reference TRBV28 and TRBJ1-4, is DVKVTQSSRYLVKRTGEKVFLECVQDMDHENMFWYRQDPGLGLRLIYFSYDVKMKEKGDIPEGYSVSREKKERFSLILESASTNQTSMYLCASSSSGSPNEKLFFGSGTQLSVL.

The chain combines TRBV9 with TRBJ1-2; D ambiguous. Germline-derived CDR1 and CDR2 are SGDLS and YYNGEE. The V and J ends lost 6 bases and 0 bases respectively, with 15 bases between them. The CDR3 is 15 residues long. CDR3 residues: CASTKLLTANYGYTF. For the CDR3, the DNA is TGTGCCAGCACTAAGCTCCTCACAGCTAACTATGGCTACACCTTC.

The chain recombines TRBV7-9 with TRBJ1-5; 9 bases map to TRBD1. Germline values: CDR1 SEHNR, CDR2 FQNEAQ (reference sequence). V trimming: 2 bases; J trimming: 7 bases; junction bases outside the gene matches: 12. The CDR3 loop spans 17 amino acids. The CDR3 region has the DNA TGTGCCAGCAGCTTATATTTGGGACAGGGTGCTGGACAGCCCCAGCATTTT. Its translation: CASSLYLGQGAGQPQHF. Using reference TRBV7-9 and TRBJ1-5 for the parts outside the CDR3, the full variable domain is DTGVSQNPRHKITKRGQNVTFRCDPISEHNRLYWYRQTLGQGPEFLTYFQNEAQLEKSRLLSDRFSAERPKGSFSTLEIQRTEQGDSAMYLCASSLYLGQGAGQPQHFGDGTRLSIL.

This clone was observed a single time. This chain joins TRBV15 and TRBJ1-2, with unresolved D. Deletions cut 0 bases from V and 5 bases from J, with 10 bases between. The CDR3 covers 14 residues. Looked up from germline, CDR1 is LNHNV and CDR2 is YYDKDF (reference sequence). The CDR3 DNA sequence: TGTGCCACCAGCAGAGATACGGCAGATTATGGCTACACCTTC. Amino acids: CATSRDTADYGYTF. The variable domain in full, with the rest retrieved from reference TRBV15 and TRBJ1-2, is DAMVIQNPRYQVTQFGKPVTLSCSQTLNHNVMYWYQQKSSQAPKLLFHYYDKDFNNEADTPDNFQSRRPNTSFCFLDIRSPGLGDTAMYLCATSRDTADYGYTFGSGTRLTVV.

The CDR3 nucleotides are TGCGCCAGCAGCTACCTAGATCGGTCGAGCGGGATCGGCAAAAACATTCAGTACTTC. Its translation: CASSYLDRSSGIGKNIQYF. The chain uses TRBV5-1 and TRBJ2-4; TRBD2 agrees at 7 bases. The CDR3 runs to 19 residues. CDR1 is SGHRS and CDR2 is YFSETQ in the germline V gene. Trimming cost V 3 bases and J 3 bases; bases outside gene matches: 18.

The V and J genes are TRBV4-1 and TRBJ1-4, with 7 nucleotides matching TRBD1. The CDR3 has 16 residues. V lost 2 bases to trimming and J lost 9 bases; unmatched junction nucleotides: 12. The germline gives CDR1 MGHRA, CDR2 YSYEKL. The CDR3 nucleotides read TGCGCCAGCAGCCAACGACCGGGACAGTTACCCAAAAAACTGTTTTTT. This sequence encodes CASSQRPGQLPKKLFF.

The chain is built from TRBV27 and TRBJ2-1; D is perhaps TRBD2 (5 bases). Trimming pared 1 base from V and 10 bases from J, leaving 14 bases between. CDR1 MNHEY and CDR2 SMNVEV come from the germline V gene (reference sequence). CDR3 length: 14 residues. CDR3 protein: CASSLLASQFEQFF. In nucleotides, the CDR3 is TGTGCCAGCAGTTTATTAGCTAGCCAGTTCGAGCAGTTCTTC.

This clone was picked up one time. V and J are TRBV7-9 and TRBJ2-1, with D unresolved. CDR1 and CDR2 (germline): SEHNR, FQNEAQ (reference sequence). V dropped 1 base and J dropped 8 bases, with 6 bases sitting between them. The CDR3 contains 12 residues. CDR3 sequence (DNA): TGTGCCAGCAGCTTAGGGTCTCATGAGCAGTTCTTC. Translated, it gives CASSLGSHEQFF.

V usage is TRBV5-1 and J usage is TRBJ2-2; tentatively, D is TRBD2 (6 bases). V shed 6 bases and J shed 4 bases, with 16 bases lying between them. The CDR3 loop spans 15 amino acids. CDR1 is SGHRS and CDR2 is YFSETQ in the germline V gene. The CDR3 DNA follows: TGCGCCAGCATCCACCTTACCGGGAGCACCGGGGAGCTGTTTTTT. Protein: CASIHLTGSTGELFF.

The CDR3: CSVRGQATNTEAFF. CDR3 nucleotide sequence: TGCAGCGTCCGCGGACAGGCGACGAACACTGAAGCTTTCTTT. This chain connects TRBV29-1 to TRBJ1-1, with TRBD1 matching over 7 bases. The CDR3 loop spans 14 amino acids. V shed 6 bases, J shed 1 base, and the junction held 8 bases outside the gene matches. The germline V gene encodes CDR1 SQVTM and CDR2 ANQGSEA.

The chain carries TRBV29-1 and TRBJ1-4; D perhaps matches TRBD1 (6 bases). The CDR3 consists of 16 residues. Germline assignment: CDR1 SQVTM and CDR2 ANQGSEA. Trimming removed 4 bases from V and 0 bases from J, with 15 bases in between. The CDR3 coding sequence is TGCAGCGTTGTATCCGGGGGCCCCGCAACTAATGAAAAACTGTTTTTT. Protein product: CSVVSGGPATNEKLFF.

This chain links TRBV7-2 with TRBJ1-3; D not certain. The germline V gene encodes CDR1 SGHTA and CDR2 FQGNSA. CDR3 length equals 13 residues. Trimming took 4 bases from V and 0 from J, leaving 4 bases between them. CDR3 DNA sequence: TGTGCCAGCAGCTGGAACTCTGGAAACACCATATATTTT. Protein product: CASSWNSGNTIYF.

The chain has TRBV19 and TRBJ1-6, with D tentatively TRBD1 (5 bases). V lost 7 bases and J lost 1, with 20 bases in between. There are 18 residues in the CDR3. Germline CDR1 is LNHDA and CDR2 is SQIVND (reference sequence). CDR3 DNA sequence: TGTGCCAGTAACATCCCCGGGGCACCAGGTTCCTATAATTCACCCCTCCACTTT. The encoded protein is CASNIPGAPGSYNSPLHF.

This chain uses TRBV24-1 with TRBJ2-1, with D tentatively TRBD1 or TRBD2 (6 bases each). Germline CDR1 reads KGHDR; CDR2 reads SFDVKD. V was cut by 9 bases and J by 4 bases, with 9 bases left in between. CDR3 length: 12 residues. The CDR3 is CATGGGYNEQFF. CDR3 sequence (DNA): TGTGCCACCGGAGGGGGTTACAATGAGCAGTTCTTC.

The V call is TRBV30, the J call TRBJ2-3, with 7 bases that match TRBD1. J lost 0 bases, V lost 5 bases, and 8 bases had no gene match. The V gene's germline CDR1 is GTSNPN and CDR2 SVGIG (reference sequence). The CDR3 sequence is 15 residues long. CDR3 protein: CAWSRWDSSTDTQYF. In DNA, the CDR3 is TGTGCCTGGTCACGATGGGACAGTAGCACAGATACGCAGTATTTT.

The CDR3 sequence is CASSRQDSGYTF. The CDR3 DNA reads TGTGCCAGCAGTCGCCAGGATTCCGGCTACACCTTC. The chain employs TRBV12-3 or TRBV12-4 and TRBJ1-2; D gene uncertain. Trimming took 5 bases from V and 8 from J, leaving 12 bases between them. CDR3 length equals 12 residues.

V gene TRBV7-3 combines with J gene TRBJ2-1; 8 nucleotides agree with TRBD1. J gave up 7 bases and V 2 bases, and 7 bases lay outside the gene matches. Germline V gene sequence: CDR1 SGHTA, CDR2 FQGTGA. CDR3 length: 15 residues. The CDR3 nucleotides are TGTGCCAGCAGCTTAGCAGGGGGCGCGGGTAATGAGCAGTTCTTC. Protein sequence: CASSLAGGAGNEQFF.

This chain links TRBV30 with TRBJ2-7; 8 bases map to TRBD1. V lost 4 bases, J lost 7 bases, and 9 bases stayed unmatched. This CDR3 has 13 amino acids. Per the germline V gene, CDR1 is GTSNPN and CDR2 is SVGIG (reference sequence). This CDR3 reads CAWTPDRAGEQYV. CDR3 bases: TGTGCCTGGACCCCGGACAGGGCTGGGGAGCAGTACGTC.

The gene calls are TRBV6-2 or TRBV6-3 and TRBJ2-7; no definite D call. Trimming pared 0 bases from V and 3 bases from J, leaving 6 bases between. Germline CDR1 MNHEY, CDR2 SVGEGT. The CDR3 totals 13 residues. CDR3 bases: TGTGCCAGCAGTTACTCGAACCTCTACGAGCAGTACGTC. Amino acid sequence: CASSYSNLYEQYV.

Written as DNA, the CDR3 is TGTGCCAGCAGCCCAAGACAGGGGCAGGGTTCACCCCTCCACTTT. Its translation: CASSPRQGQGSPLHF. This chain connects TRBV7-6 to TRBJ1-6; 8 bases agree with TRBD1. CDR3 length: 15 residues. The J segment lost 9 bases and the V segment lost 5 bases, leaving 9 bases of the junction unmatched. Germline-derived CDR1 and CDR2 are SGHVS and FNYEAQ.

This clone was observed once. The J gene is TRBJ1-6, the V gene TRBV6-5, with 9 bases that match TRBD1. Germline V lookup: CDR1 MNHEY, CDR2 SVGAGI. V was clipped by 6 bases and J by 10 bases; unmatched bases: 7. The CDR3 has 14 amino acids. CDR3 loop: CASSPEGQGSPLHF. CDR3 sequence (DNA): TGTGCCAGCAGCCCCGAGGGACAGGGCTCACCCCTCCACTTT.

This chain connects TRBV7-2 to TRBJ1-2; D gene uncertain. CDR1 is SGHTA and CDR2 is FQGNSA in the germline V gene. Trimming removed 1 base from V and 7 bases from J, with 10 bases in between. CDR3 length: 13 residues. CDR3 in amino acids: CASSLGEFRGYTF. In DNA form, the CDR3 reads TGTGCCAGCAGCTTAGGGGAATTCCGTGGCTACACCTTC.

V usage is TRBV19 and J usage is TRBJ2-3, with TRBD1 identical over 8 bases. With 5 bases clipped from V and 2 bases from J, the junction kept 9 bases outside the gene matches. CDR1 LNHDA and CDR2 SQIVND come from the germline V gene (reference sequence). The CDR3 runs 16 residues. The CDR3 DNA reads TGTGCCAGTAGTCGCGGGACAGGTGGGGACACAGATACGCAGTATTTT. This encodes CASSRGTGGDTDTQYF.

V usage is TRBV19 and J usage is TRBJ1-5; D unclear. The germline V gene has CDR1 LNHDA and CDR2 SQIVND (reference sequence). Between the trimmed V and J ends, which lost 3 bases and 1 base, there was a span of 7 bases. CDR3 length: 14 residues. CDR3 amino acids: CASSMIGSNQPQHF. The DNA for the CDR3 is TGTGCCAGTAGTATGATCGGCAGCAATCAGCCCCAGCATTTT.